The next 7 T cell receptor beta chains were all read from a single sample in a study of T-cell memory formation after mild COVID-19. TCRdb ran MiXCR on the 5' RACE reads and lists one entry per CDR3 protein. The sample lists 150,000 to 200,000 distinct CDR3 sequences, roughly a third occurring once. Sequenced sample: PBMCs or a T cell subset sorted from them (not recorded which). The receptors derive from an adult woman who had mild COVID-19 (a few samples of this study predate the infection). Cell type and time point are not known.

This clonotype occurred a few times. The V gene is TRBV7-8, the J gene TRBJ2-5, with TRBD2 matching over 14 bases. The germline V gene encodes CDR1 SGHVS and CDR2 FQNEAQ. V lost 3 bases and J lost 5; bases outside the gene matches: 5. The CDR3 runs to 16 residues. The CDR3 loop is CASSLRLAGGGETQYF. The DNA of the CDR3 is TGTGCCAGCAGCTTGCGACTAGCGGGAGGGGGGGAGACCCAGTACTTC.

The rearrangement uses TRBV6-5 and TRBJ1-5; D uncertain. The CDR3 spans 14 residues. The germline V gene has CDR1 MNHEY and CDR2 SVGAGI. The germline V and J ends were trimmed by 0 bases and 4 bases, with 7 bases remaining between them. CDR3 DNA: TGTGCCAGCAGTTACTCGTGGGGAAATCAGCCCCAGCATTTT. Translated, it gives CASSYSWGNQPQHF.

The rearrangement uses TRBV6-5 and TRBJ2-7, with D tentatively TRBD1 or TRBD2 (5 bases each). The CDR3 contains 13 residues. CDR1 is MNHEY and CDR2 is SVGAGI in the germline V gene. The V and J ends lost 6 bases and 3 bases respectively, with 12 bases between them. CDR3 coding DNA: TGTGCCAGCAGCCCCCGGGGCCACTACGAGCAGTACTTC. The encoded protein is CASSPRGHYEQYF.

The chain has TRBV12-3 or TRBV12-4 and TRBJ1-1, with D tentatively TRBD1 (6 bases). The CDR3 covers 15 residues. V gave up 5 bases and J gave up 3 bases, with 16 bases separating them. The CDR3 sequence: CASSPTGTEDTEAFF. For the CDR3, the DNA is TGTGCCAGCAGTCCCACAGGGACCGAGGACACTGAAGCTTTCTTT.

The gene calls are TRBV19 and TRBJ1-2; TRBD1 agrees at 8 bases. The junction had 6 bases not matched to a gene; V was cut back by 6 bases and J by 0 bases. CDR3 length: 15 amino acids. From germline, CDR1 is LNHDA and CDR2 SQIVND (reference sequence). The DNA for the CDR3 is TGTGCCAGTAGGCCCCGGGACAGGACTAACTATGGCTACACCTTC. It is translated as CASRPRDRTNYGYTF.

There are a few counts of this clonotype. The genes are TRBV5-1 and TRBJ2-7; D is unclear. CDR1 and CDR2 (germline): SGHRS, YFSETQ. This CDR3 comprises 12 residues. V lost 0 bases and J lost 5, with 6 bases in between. The CDR3 loop is CASSLDSHEQYF. In nucleotides, the CDR3 is TGCGCCAGCAGCTTGGATAGTCACGAGCAGTACTTC.

This clonotype was picked up a small number of times. The chain has TRBV5-8 and TRBJ2-1; 14 nucleotides agree with TRBD2. This CDR3 region has 15 residues. The V gene's germline CDR1 is SGHTS and CDR2 YDEGEE. After removal of 4 bases from V and 8 bases from J, the junction contained 5 bases not matched to a gene. CDR3 sequence: CASSNGLAGGDEQFF. The CDR3 DNA sequence: TGTGCCAGCAGCAACGGACTAGCGGGAGGCGATGAGCAGTTCTTC.